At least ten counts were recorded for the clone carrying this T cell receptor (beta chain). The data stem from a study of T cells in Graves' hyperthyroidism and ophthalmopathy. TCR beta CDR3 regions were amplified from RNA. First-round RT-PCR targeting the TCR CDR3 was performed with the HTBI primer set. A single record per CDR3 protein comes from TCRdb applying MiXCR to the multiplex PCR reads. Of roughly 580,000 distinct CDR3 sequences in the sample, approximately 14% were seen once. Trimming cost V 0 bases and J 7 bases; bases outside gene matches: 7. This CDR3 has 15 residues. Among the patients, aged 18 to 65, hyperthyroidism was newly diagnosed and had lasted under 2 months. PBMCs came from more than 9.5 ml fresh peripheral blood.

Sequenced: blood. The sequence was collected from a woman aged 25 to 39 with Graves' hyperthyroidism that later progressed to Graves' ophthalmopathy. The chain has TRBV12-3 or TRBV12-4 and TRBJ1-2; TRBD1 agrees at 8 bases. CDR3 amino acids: CASSLAGQGGSGYTF. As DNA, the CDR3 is TGTGCCAGCAGTTTAGCCGGACAGGGCGGAAGTGGCTACACCTTC.